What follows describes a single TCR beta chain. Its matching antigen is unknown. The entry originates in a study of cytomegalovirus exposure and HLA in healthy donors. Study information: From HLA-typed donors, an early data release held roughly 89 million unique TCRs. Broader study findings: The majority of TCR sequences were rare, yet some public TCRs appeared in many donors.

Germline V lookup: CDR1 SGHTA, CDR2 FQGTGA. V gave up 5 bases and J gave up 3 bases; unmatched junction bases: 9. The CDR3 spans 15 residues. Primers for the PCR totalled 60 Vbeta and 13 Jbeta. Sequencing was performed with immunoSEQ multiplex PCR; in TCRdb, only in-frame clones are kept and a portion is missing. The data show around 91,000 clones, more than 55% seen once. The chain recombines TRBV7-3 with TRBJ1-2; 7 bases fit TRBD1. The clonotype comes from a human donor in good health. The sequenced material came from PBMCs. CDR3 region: CASSPFQGGDYGYTF. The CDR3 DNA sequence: TGTGCCAGCAGCCCATTCCAGGGGGGTGACTATGGCTACACCTTC.